These T cell receptor beta chains were read from a single sample in a study of post-analysis software for immune sequencing data. TCRdb re-called the PCR reads through MiXCR, storing one row per CDR3 protein. The sample holds approximately 460,000 distinct CDR3 sequences, approximately 45% seen once. Sequencing used blood. The receptors stem from a girl under 18 with multiple sclerosis. The CDR3 runs from the conserved cysteine through the conserved F or W. D genes are given only for firm matches. Rows give clone size only sometimes, using once, few, many, or a class for an expanded clone.

clone size: few
D gene: .
J gene: TRBJ1-4
V gene: TRBV7-9
CDR3 length: 13
CDR3 DNA: TGTGCCAGCAGCTTAGGCATTAATGAAAAACTGTTTTTT
CDR3 protein: CASSLGINEKLFF

clone size: .
D gene: TRBD1
J gene: TRBJ2-3
V gene: TRBV9
CDR3 length: 16
CDR3 DNA: TGTGCCAGCAGCAACGGCGGGACAGGGATCGCAGATACGCAGTATTTT
CDR3 protein: CASSNGGTGIADTQYF

clone size: .
D gene: TRBD1
J gene: TRBJ2-7
V gene: TRBV20-1
CDR3 length: 14
CDR3 DNA: TGCAGTGCTTTCATCGGGGACAGGGACTACGAGCAGTACTTC
CDR3 protein: CSAFIGDRDYEQYF

clone size: .
D gene: TRBD1
J gene: TRBJ1-6
V gene: TRBV27
CDR3 length: 15
CDR3 DNA: TGTGCCAGCAGTTTGATCAGGGGGCGCAATTCACCCCTCCACTTT
CDR3 protein: CASSLIRGRNSPLHF

clone size: few
D gene: TRBD2
J gene: TRBJ2-1
V gene: TRBV4-1
CDR3 length: 21
CDR3 DNA: TGCGCCAGCAGCCAAGGGGGTTTCTACAAAAAACTAGCGGGAGGATATGGTGAGCAGTTCTTC
CDR3 protein: CASSQGGFYKKLAGGYGEQFF

clone size: .
D gene: TRBD1
J gene: TRBJ2-3
V gene: TRBV7-7
CDR3 length: 15
CDR3 DNA: TGTGCTAGCAGTCGACAGGGGGGAGGAACAGATACGCAGTATTTT
CDR3 protein: CASSRQGGGTDTQYF

clone size: few
D gene: .
J gene: TRBJ1-1
V gene: TRBV28
CDR3 length: 13
CDR3 DNA: TGTGCCAGCAGTCCACCTGGGAACACTGAAGCTTTCTTT
CDR3 protein: CASSPPGNTEAFF

clone size: .
D gene: .
J gene: TRBJ2-3
V gene: TRBV7-2
CDR3 length: 17
CDR3 DNA: TGTGCCAGCAGCTTAGCGTCTCTGGGAAGGGGTACAGATACGCAGTATTTT
CDR3 protein: CASSLASLGRGTDTQYF

clone size: .
D gene: .
J gene: TRBJ1-1
V gene: TRBV10-2
CDR3 length: 12
CDR3 DNA: TGCGCCAGCAGTCCGGTTGGCACTGAAGCTTTCTTT
CDR3 protein: CASSPVGTEAFF

clone size: .
D gene: TRBD1
J gene: TRBJ1-2
V gene: TRBV4-1
CDR3 length: 15
CDR3 DNA: TGCGCCAGCAGCCTAGGACAGGGGGCTTCCTATGGCTACACCTTC
CDR3 protein: CASSLGQGASYGYTF

clone size: once
D gene: TRBD2
J gene: TRBJ2-5
V gene: TRBV27
CDR3 length: 14
CDR3 DNA: TGTGCCAGCAGCCTCGACGGGGGGATAGAGACCCAGTACTTC
CDR3 protein: CASSLDGGIETQYF

clone size: .
D gene: .
J gene: TRBJ1-1
V gene: TRBV20-1
CDR3 length: 15
CDR3 DNA: TGCAGTGCTAGAGTAAGGATACAAATGAACACTGAAGCTTTCTTT
CDR3 protein: CSARVRIQMNTEAFF

clone size: many
D gene: .
J gene: TRBJ1-1
V gene: TRBV27
CDR3 length: 14
CDR3 DNA: TGTGCCAGCAGTTTACAGGGATCTGGGACTGAAGCTTTCTTT
CDR3 protein: CASSLQGSGTEAFF

clone size: .
D gene: TRBD2
J gene: TRBJ2-7
V gene: TRBV5-8
CDR3 length: 14
CDR3 DNA: TGTGCCAGCAGCCCAGAGCGGGAGGATCACGAGCAGTACTTC
CDR3 protein: CASSPEREDHEQYF

clone size: .
D gene: TRBD1
J gene: TRBJ2-5
V gene: TRBV5-1
CDR3 length: 16
CDR3 DNA: TGCGCCAGCAGACTTGGGACAGTGGCAAGTGGGGAGACCCAGTACTTC
CDR3 protein: CASRLGTVASGETQYF

clone size: .
D gene: .
J gene: TRBJ2-1
V gene: TRBV20-1
CDR3 length: 14
CDR3 DNA: TGCAGTGCTAGTGATCAGGGGTTCGGAAATGAGCAGTTCTTC
CDR3 protein: CSASDQGFGNEQFF

clone size: .
D gene: .
J gene: TRBJ2-7
V gene: TRBV20-1
CDR3 length: 15
CDR3 DNA: TGCAGTGCCGATAGGCGCGGGACCCAGTACTACGAGCAGTACTTC
CDR3 protein: CSADRRGTQYYEQYF

clone size: .
D gene: .
J gene: TRBJ2-1
V gene: TRBV30
CDR3 length: 15
CDR3 DNA: TGTGCCTGGAGTCCAGACTTATCCTCCTACAATGAGCAGTTCTTC
CDR3 protein: CAWSPDLSSYNEQFF

clone size: few
D gene: TRBD2
J gene: TRBJ2-7
V gene: TRBV7-9
CDR3 length: 15
CDR3 DNA: TGTGCCAGCAGCTTAGTGACTAGCGAGAATGGCGAGCAGTACTTC
CDR3 protein: CASSLVTSENGEQYF

clone size: .
D gene: .
J gene: TRBJ2-1
V gene: TRBV20-1
CDR3 length: 15
CDR3 DNA: TGCAGTGCTAGAGATCGGTGGGAGGTGAACAATGAGCAGTTCTTC
CDR3 protein: CSARDRWEVNNEQFF

clone size: many
D gene: .
J gene: TRBJ2-7
V gene: TRBV3-1
CDR3 length: 13
CDR3 DNA: TGTGCCAGCAGCCAAGGTACCGCCTACGAGCAGTACTTC
CDR3 protein: CASSQGTAYEQYF

clone size: few
D gene: TRBD1
J gene: TRBJ2-7
V gene: TRBV12-3/TRBV12-4
CDR3 length: 16
CDR3 DNA: TGTGCCAGCAGGTTCTCCGGGACAGGAATTAACTACGAGCAGTACTTC
CDR3 protein: CASRFSGTGINYEQYF

clone size: .
D gene: TRBD2
J gene: TRBJ2-2
V gene: TRBV5-1
CDR3 length: 14
CDR3 DNA: TGCGCCAGCAGCTTGGCACTAGCGGACGGGGAGCTGTTTTTT
CDR3 protein: CASSLALADGELFF

clone size: few
D gene: TRBD2
J gene: TRBJ2-7
V gene: TRBV20-1
CDR3 length: 14
CDR3 DNA: TGCAGTGCTAGAAGACGGGAGGGCCGATACGAGCAGTACTTC
CDR3 protein: CSARRREGRYEQYF

clone size: .
D gene: .
J gene: TRBJ2-3
V gene: TRBV5-1
CDR3 length: 14
CDR3 DNA: TGCGCCAGCAGCTTGGAGAGAAACACAGATACGCAGTATTTT
CDR3 protein: CASSLERNTDTQYF

clone size: .
D gene: .
J gene: TRBJ2-7
V gene: TRBV12-3/TRBV12-4
CDR3 length: 13
CDR3 DNA: TGTGCCAGCAGTTTAGGGGGGGGCCCAGAGCAGTACTTC
CDR3 protein: CASSLGGGPEQYF

clone size: .
D gene: TRBD1
J gene: TRBJ1-1
V gene: TRBV20-1
CDR3 length: 14
CDR3 DNA: TGCAGTGCTAGACTTGACAGGGAAGGCACTGAAGCTTTCTTT
CDR3 protein: CSARLDREGTEAFF

clone size: .
D gene: .
J gene: TRBJ2-1
V gene: TRBV11-2
CDR3 length: 15
CDR3 DNA: TGTGCCAGCAGCTTAGTGCAGGGTTTTTACAATGAGCAGTTCTTC
CDR3 protein: CASSLVQGFYNEQFF

clone size: few
D gene: .
J gene: TRBJ1-2
V gene: TRBV15
CDR3 length: 15
CDR3 DNA: TGTGCCACCAGCAGAGAACTCCGGGACTCCTATGGCTACACCTTC
CDR3 protein: CATSRELRDSYGYTF

clone size: few
D gene: .
J gene: TRBJ2-1
V gene: TRBV7-2
CDR3 length: 15
CDR3 DNA: TGTGCCAGCAGCTGGAGACGGACTCTGAGCAATGAGCAGTTCTTC
CDR3 protein: CASSWRRTLSNEQFF

clone size: .
D gene: TRBD2
J gene: TRBJ2-7
V gene: TRBV4-2
CDR3 length: 16
CDR3 DNA: TGTGCCGGCAGCCAAGAAAATGGCGGGAGCTCCTACGAGCAGTACTTC
CDR3 protein: CAGSQENGGSSYEQYF

clone size: .
D gene: .
J gene: TRBJ2-3
V gene: TRBV9
CDR3 length: 12
CDR3 DNA: TGCGCCAGCAGCGTAGAATCAGATACGCAGTATTTT
CDR3 protein: CASSVESDTQYF